A few counts support the clone carrying this T cell receptor (beta chain). This sample was taken from a study of T cells in Graves' hyperthyroidism and ophthalmopathy. RNA transcripts served as the template for amplifying TCR beta CDR3 regions. First-round RT-PCR with HTBI primers amplified the TCR CDR3 region. From the multiplex PCR reads, TCRdb called clonotypes with MiXCR, one entry per CDR3 protein. Here the sample spans 530,000 or so distinct CDR3 sequences, just over 45% being singletons. Germline CDR1 and CDR2: LNHDA and SQIVND (reference sequence). V gave up 2 bases and J gave up 3 bases, with 20 bases separating them. The CDR3 runs to 17 residues.

Sample: peripheral blood or thyroid tissue (not recorded which). This TCR derives from a woman between 18 and 29 years old with Graves' hyperthyroidism. The gene calls are TRBV19 and TRBJ2-7, with D tentatively TRBD1 (6 bases). CDR3 coding DNA: TGTGCCAGTAGTATATCCGTCCTAAGGGACACCCACTACGAGCAGTACTTC. Protein product: CASSISVLRDTHYEQYF.